These 13 T cell receptor beta chains came from one sample sequenced in a study of cytomegalovirus exposure and HLA in healthy donors. PCR involved 60 Vbeta and 13 Jbeta primers. Assay used: immunoSEQ multiplex PCR; TCRdb lists only in-frame clones, some missing. The sample has 130,000 to 150,000 clones; around 80% are singletons. The sequenced material came from PBMCs. These receptor sequences come from a man between 25 and 39 years old in good health and CMV-seropositive.

The rearrangement uses TRBV6-5 and TRBJ1-2; 9 bases line up with TRBD1. The length of the CDR3 is 16 residues. The trim removed 2 bases at V and 5 bases at J, leaving 9 bases unmatched. Germline-derived CDR1 and CDR2 are MNHEY and SVGAGI. CDR3 nucleotide sequence: TGTGCCAGCAGTTACGCTCAGACCGGGACAGGGTATGGCTACACCTTC. This codes for CASSYAQTGTGYGYTF.

The chain recombines TRBV6-5 with TRBJ1-2; TRBD1 might be the D (5 bases). Germline V gene data show CDR1 as MNHEY and CDR2 as SVGAGI. This CDR3 comprises 13 residues. V gave up 2 bases and J gave up 4 bases, with 8 bases separating them. CDR3 sequence reads: CASSYGGAYGYTF. For the CDR3, the DNA is TGTGCCAGCAGTTACGGCGGGGCCTATGGCTACACCTTC.

The gene calls are TRBV18 and TRBJ2-7; TRBD1 matches at 7 bases. CDR3 length equals 15 residues. Looked up from germline, CDR1 is KGHSH and CDR2 is LQKENI. Unmatched junction bases numbered 7, after V lost 4 bases and J lost 1 base. CDR3 protein: CASSQMGQPSYEQYF. The CDR3 region has the DNA TGTGCCAGCTCACAAATGGGACAGCCATCCTACGAGCAGTACTTC.

V usage is TRBV27 and J usage is TRBJ2-2; possibly TRBD1 for D (6 bases). V was clipped by 6 bases and J by 7 bases, with 21 bases between them. This CDR3 is built from 16 residues. Germline V lookup: CDR1 MNHEY, CDR2 SMNVEV (reference sequence). The chain's CDR3 is CASSLGTLGGIGELFF. The CDR3 bases are TGTGCCAGCAGCCTGGGAACCTTAGGGGGAATCGGGGAGCTGTTTTTT.

V is TRBV7-7 and J is TRBJ2-2, with D tentatively TRBD1 (5 bases). The germline V gene encodes CDR1 SSHAT and CDR2 FNYEAQ (reference sequence). The CDR3 has 15 residues. Trimming left V 5 bases short and J 1 base short, with 11 bases between. CDR3 nucleotide sequence: TGTGCCAGCAGCCCGACAGTATTGAACACCGGGGAGCTGTTTTTT. Its protein is CASSPTVLNTGELFF. Complete variable domain (other parts from reference TRBV7-7 and TRBJ2-2): GAGVSQSPRYKVTKRGQDVTLRCDPISSHATLYWYQQALGQGPEFLTYFNYEAQPDKSGLPSDRFSAERPEGSISTLTIQRTEQRDSAMYRCASSPTVLNTGELFFGEGSRLTVL.

V usage is TRBV28 and J usage is TRBJ1-5; D is undetermined. V was cut by 1 base and J by 6 bases, with 13 bases left in between. This CDR3 has 15 amino acids. CDR1 is MDHEN and CDR2 is SYDVKM in the germline V gene. The DNA of the CDR3 is TGTGCCAGCAGTTTATTGAGTGCGGGTCCTCAGCCCCAGCATTTT. Residues: CASSLLSAGPQPQHF. Full variable domain (remainder filled in from reference TRBV28 and TRBJ1-5): DVKVTQSSRYLVKRTGEKVFLECVQDMDHENMFWYRQDPGLGLRLIYFSYDVKMKEKGDIPEGYSVSREKKERFSLILESASTNQTSMYLCASSLLSAGPQPQHFGDGTRLSIL.

The chain carries TRBV28 and TRBJ2-1; 7 bases map to TRBD1. CDR3 length: 15 residues. Germline CDR1 is MDHEN and CDR2 is SYDVKM. V lost 6 bases, J lost 0 bases, and 5 bases stayed unmatched. CDR3 nucleotides: TGTGCCAGCAGCCCCCGACAGGGCTCCTACAATGAGCAGTTCTTC. It is translated as CASSPRQGSYNEQFF.

CDR3 amino acids: CASRAGTLNTGELFF. The CDR3 DNA is TGTGCCAGCAGGGCCGGGACTCTGAACACCGGGGAGCTGTTTTTT. The genes are TRBV5-4 and TRBJ2-2, with a tentative D call TRBD2 (6 bases). Germline loops: CDR1 SGHNT, CDR2 YYREEE (reference sequence). Trimming took 5 bases from V and 1 from J, leaving 12 bases between them. This CDR3 is built from 15 residues.

This rearrangement joins TRBV6-6 to TRBJ1-1; no firm D call. Per germline, CDR1 MNHNY and CDR2 SVGAGI (reference sequence). The CDR3 length is 12 residues. V dropped 6 bases and J dropped 7 bases, with 12 bases sitting between them. The DNA for the CDR3 is TGTGCCAGCAGCAGAGGACTCATTGAAGCTTTCTTT. This translates into CASSRGLIEAFF.

This chain joins TRBV27 and TRBJ2-5; 8 bases agree with TRBD2. Trimming removed 4 bases from V and 3 bases from J; junction bases left unmatched: 1. CDR1 is MNHEY, CDR2 SMNVEV, per germline (reference sequence). The CDR3 is 13 amino acids. The CDR3, as DNA: TGTGCCAGCAGTTGGACTAGCAAAGAGACCCAGTACTTC. Amino acid sequence: CASSWTSKETQYF.

V usage is TRBV7-2 and J usage is TRBJ1-2, with 8 nucleotides matching TRBD1. The J segment lost 4 bases and the V segment lost 7 bases, leaving 8 bases of the junction unmatched. Germline loops: CDR1 SGHTA, CDR2 FQGNSA. The CDR3 covers 14 residues. CDR3 sequence: CASTRDRRSYGYTF. For the CDR3, the DNA is TGTGCCAGCACCCGGGACAGGAGATCCTATGGCTACACCTTC.

In this sample, this clone turned up a few times. J is TRBJ2-7 and V is TRBV2; the D gene is possibly TRBD2 (6 bases). The CDR3 has 13 amino acids. Germline CDR1 reads SNHLY; CDR2 reads FYNNEI. Trimming removed 8 bases from V and 1 base from J, with 12 bases in between. The CDR3 DNA is TGTGCCAGCTCTCCCGGGAGATCCTACGAGCAGTACTTC. Residues: CASSPGRSYEQYF.

In its sample, this clone was seen once. CDR3 DNA: TGTGCCAGTAGTATAGAATGGGGGCGATCCGAGCAGTACTTC. Translated, it gives CASSIEWGRSEQYF. The rearrangement joins TRBV19 to TRBJ2-7; possibly TRBD1 for D (6 bases). The CDR3 covers 14 residues. V dropped 0 bases and J dropped 6 bases, with 12 bases sitting between them. Germline-derived CDR1 and CDR2 are LNHDA and SQIVND (reference sequence).